This T cell receptor beta chain was obtained from a study of vaccination effects on CD4 cells after COVID-19. Sequencing followed a ViraFEST assay step that expanded antigen-specific CD4+ T cells with viral peptide pools. The culture ran for roughly ten days before CD4+ T cells were isolated. Vaccination of participants consisted of two doses of either the BNT162b2 or mRNA-1273 vaccine. Peptides at around 10 ug/ml and IL-2 at about 9.8 IU/ml were added to two million PBMC per well. Half of the medium was exchanged for IL-2 medium on both days 3 and 7. As for this clone: The target antigen is unknown.

Libraries were prepared by immunoSEQ multiplex PCR; TCRdb keeps only in-frame clonotypes and omits some of them. This sample has 30,000 to 40,000 clones; approximately 82% occur once, and the top ten carry 2%. The CDR3 runs 14 residues. V was cut by 4 bases and J by 4 bases, with 13 bases left in between. Germline loops: CDR1 MGHDK, CDR2 SYGVNS. This specimen consisted of CD4+ T cells from PBMCs cultured with HCoV-NL63 spike peptides, obtained after COVID-19 vaccination. The TCR was taken from a human donor who received a COVID-19 vaccine. Some clones in this sample may be carry-over from other donors' samples. The gene calls are TRBV25-1 and TRBJ1-2; no clear D. In nucleotides, the CDR3 is TGTGCCAGCAGTGGGTTGACTGACCCCTATGGCTACACCTTC. Amino acids: CASSGLTDPYGYTF.